These T cell receptor beta chains were read from a single sample in a study of blood T cells in healthy people across ages. TCRdb itself ran the 5' RACE reads through MiXCR, one entry per CDR3 protein. Here the sample spans some 890,000 distinct CDR3 sequences, just under 30% being singletons. In addition, the sample was reused for a study of T cells of mothers and their children.

The sequencing sample was made of blood. These receptor sequences come from a woman aged 40 to 50 in good health. Each CDR3 is given with its conserved first and last residue. D genes are given only for firm matches. Rows give clone size only sometimes, using once, few, many, or a class for an expanded clone.

TGTGCCAGCAGTTTCTCTACAGCTGATGAGCAGTTCTTC	CASSFSTADEQFF	NA	TRBV12-3/TRBV12-4	TRBJ2-1	NA
TGCAGTGCTAGAGAACACCTGATGGGGGTTGGCGAGCAGTACTTC	CSAREHLMGVGEQYF	few	TRBV20-1	TRBJ2-7	NA
TGCAGTGCCCCCGGGCGGGTGCACACAGATACGCAGTATTTT	CSAPGRVHTDTQYF	NA	TRBV20-1	TRBJ2-3	NA
TGTGCCAGCAGCTTAAACCCGACAGGGGAGGCGGATACGCAGTATTTT	CASSLNPTGEADTQYF	NA	TRBV11-1	TRBJ2-3	TRBD1
TGTGCCAGCAGTTCCGGGGGGGACAGGGCTGCAAAACTGTTTTTT	CASSSGGDRAAKLFF	few	TRBV12-3/TRBV12-4	TRBJ1-4	TRBD1
TGTGCCTGGAGTAAACAGGGGCATGAGCAGTTCTTC	CAWSKQGHEQFF	NA	TRBV30	TRBJ2-1	TRBD1
TGTGCCATCAGTGATTCCGGGACAGTCGGGCAGCCCCAGCATTTT	CAISDSGTVGQPQHF	many	TRBV10-3	TRBJ1-5	TRBD1
TGTGCCAGCAGGCCAGGGGAAGGGGGGCTTGTTTTTCGAGAGCAGTTCTTC	CASRPGEGGLVFREQFF	many	TRBV6-6	TRBJ2-1	NA
TGTGCCAGCAGTAAACAGGGGGCTTGGCAGCCCCAGCATTTT	CASSKQGAWQPQHF	few	TRBV27	TRBJ1-5	TRBD1
TGTGCCAGTAGTCCCCGGGGACAGAGCCCCTCGAAGCCCCAGCATTTT	CASSPRGQSPSKPQHF	many	TRBV19	TRBJ1-5	TRBD1
TGTGCCAGCAGCCGTGGCTGGAACAATGAGCAGTTCTTC	CASSRGWNNEQFF	NA	TRBV7-3	TRBJ2-1	NA
TGTGCCAGCAAGAAGCAGAGGGCGGCTGGGGCCAACGTCCTGACTTTC	CASKKQRAAGANVLTF	NA	TRBV28	TRBJ2-6	NA
TGTGCCAGCAGCTTAGGAGCAGGGAAAGCCAAAAACATTCAGTACTTC	CASSLGAGKAKNIQYF	NA	TRBV11-2	TRBJ2-4	NA
TGTGCCACCAGTGATTTGGAACGCAGCGGGGGCTCCTTGGGTGGGGAGCTGTTTTTT	CATSDLERSGGSLGGELFF	NA	TRBV24-1	TRBJ2-2	TRBD2
TGCGCCAGCAGCCAAGCGTTGCTCACTGAAGCTTTCTTT	CASSQALLTEAFF	many	TRBV4-1	TRBJ1-1	NA
TGTGCCAGCAGAACATACTCCGGGACAGGGGGATCACCCCTCCACTTT	CASRTYSGTGGSPLHF	NA	TRBV28	TRBJ1-6	TRBD1
TGCAGTGCTAGAGACTTACAGAGCAATCAGCCCCAGCATTTT	CSARDLQSNQPQHF	NA	TRBV20-1	TRBJ1-5	NA
TGCGCCAGCAGCTACTCGTCAGGGTTTGGTGAAAAACTGTTTTTT	CASSYSSGFGEKLFF	many	TRBV5-1	TRBJ1-4	NA
TGTGCCATCAGTGAGTACGGACAGGGCACTGACAATGAGCAGTTCTTC	CAISEYGQGTDNEQFF	many	TRBV10-3	TRBJ2-1	TRBD1
TGTGCCAGCAGTTTACGGGGCCAAGAGCAGTACTTC	CASSLRGQEQYF	NA	TRBV28	TRBJ2-7	NA
TGTGCCAGCAGCTTAGGAAGGGGGGTCTACAATGAGCAGTTCTTC	CASSLGRGVYNEQFF	NA	TRBV7-2	TRBJ2-1	NA
TGCAGTGCTGGGACTAGCGGGGGGGCGGACATTCAGTACTTC	CSAGTSGGADIQYF	many	TRBV20-1	TRBJ2-4	TRBD2
TGTGCCAGCAGCCAAGATCTCTATGGCTACACCTTC	CASSQDLYGYTF	many	TRBV4-2	TRBJ1-2	NA
TGCAGTGCTAGTGGCGGGGACTCCTACGAGCAGTACTTC	CSASGGDSYEQYF	many	TRBV20-1	TRBJ2-7	NA
TGTGCCAGCAGCCACGGGGGGACTAGTAGGAGCTATGAGCAGTTCTTC	CASSHGGTSRSYEQFF	NA	TRBV7-2	TRBJ2-1	TRBD2
TGCGCCAGCAGCCAGGCAACACAGGGTGGCTATGGCTACACCTTC	CASSQATQGGYGYTF	NA	TRBV4-3	TRBJ1-2	NA
TGTGCCACCAGCAGTTTGGGACACAGGTATGGCTACACCTTC	CATSSLGHRYGYTF	NA	TRBV15	TRBJ1-2	NA